These 27 T cell receptor beta chains were all obtained from the same sample, sequenced in a study of T cell responses to AZD1222 COVID-19 vaccine. Only in-frame clones appear in the TCRdb table, and some are missing; sequencing was by immunoSEQ multiplex PCR. The sample yields approximately 110,000 clones, about nine tenths seen once. The sequencing here drew on peripheral blood, taken on day 0 of AZD1222 vaccination. The source is an adult in good health.

This chain connects TRBV3-1 (or the pseudogene TRBV3-2) to TRBJ1-4; D uncertain. The germline gives CDR1 LGHDT, CDR2 YNNKEL (reference sequence). V dropped 0 bases and J dropped 5 bases, with 7 bases sitting between them. This CDR3 contains 14 residues. CDR3 bases: TGTGCCAGCAGCCAAGACTTGGGCAATGAAAAACTGTTTTTT. It encodes CASSQDLGNEKLFF.

V is TRBV6-5 and J is TRBJ2-5; 9 nucleotides match TRBD1. J lost 5 bases, V lost 6 bases, and 7 bases had no gene match. Germline V gives CDR1 MNHEY, CDR2 SVGAGI. This CDR3 spans 14 amino acids. CDR3 nucleotide sequence: TGTGCCAGCAGCTTCGGGACAGGGATCGAGACCCAGTACTTC. This sequence encodes CASSFGTGIETQYF.

This clone occurred a few times. This chain connects TRBV27 to TRBJ1-1; D ambiguous. V lost 5 bases and J lost 1, with 11 bases in between. The CDR3 length is 14 residues. Germline CDR1 reads MNHEY; CDR2 reads SMNVEV (reference sequence). CDR3 in DNA: TGTGCCAGCAGTCTAAATGGGAGGAACACTGAAGCTTTCTTT. Amino acids: CASSLNGRNTEAFF.

The chain links TRBV2 to TRBJ1-2; D not certain. V was clipped by 6 bases and J by 8 bases, with 16 bases between them. The CDR3 runs to 13 residues. From germline, CDR1 is SNHLY and CDR2 FYNNEI. CDR3 in amino acids: CASSDSHFGGYTF. CDR3 nucleotide sequence: TGTGCCAGCAGCGACTCACACTTCGGGGGCTACACCTTC.

The V and J genes are TRBV6-5 and TRBJ1-3; maybe TRBD1 (5 bases). V dropped 2 bases and J dropped 0 bases, with 8 bases sitting between them. This CDR3 has 15 amino acids. The germline gives CDR1 MNHEY, CDR2 SVGAGI. The CDR3, as DNA: TGTGCCAGCAGTTACGGGGCCCGCTCTGGAAACACCATATATTTT. It yields the protein CASSYGARSGNTIYF.

The CDR3 protein is CASNPDRGNQETQYF. For the CDR3, the DNA is TGCGCCAGCAACCCCGACAGGGGAAACCAAGAGACCCAGTACTTC. The V and J genes are TRBV5-1 and TRBJ2-5; TRBD1 matches at 8 bases. V gave up 6 bases and J gave up 0 bases; unmatched junction bases: 7. Germline V gives CDR1 SGHRS, CDR2 YFSETQ. CDR3 size: 15 residues. The whole variable domain, remainder taken from reference TRBV5-1 and TRBJ2-5, is KAGVTQTPRYLIKTRGQQVTLSCSPISGHRSVSWYQQTPGQGLQFLFEYFSETQRNKGNFPGRFSGRQFSNSRSEMNVSTLELGDSALYLCASNPDRGNQETQYFGPGTRLLVL.

J is TRBJ2-7 and V is TRBV12-3 or TRBV12-4, with a weak D call TRBD1 (5 bases). Trimming removed 7 bases from V and 4 bases from J, with 11 bases in between. This CDR3 region has 12 residues. The chain's CDR3 is CASKGRAYEQYF. In DNA form, the CDR3 reads TGTGCCAGCAAGGGCAGGGCGTACGAGCAGTACTTC.

This chain connects TRBV28 to TRBJ1-1; D unresolved. Germline loops: CDR1 MDHEN, CDR2 SYDVKM. The CDR3 is 15 amino acids. V dropped 2 bases and J dropped 0 bases, with 10 bases sitting between them. The CDR3 DNA reads TGTGCCAGCAGTTTACCCACAGCCCTGAACACTGAAGCTTTCTTT. Residues: CASSLPTALNTEAFF.

This sequence joins TRBV5-5 and TRBJ2-5; TRBD2 matches at 16 bases. Looked up from germline, CDR1 is SGHKS and CDR2 is YYEKEE (reference sequence). CDR3 length equals 17 residues. V shed 3 bases, J shed 0 bases, and the junction held 2 bases outside the gene matches. CDR3 in DNA: TGTGCCAGCAGCTCCGGGACTAGCGGGGGGGACCAAGAGACCCAGTACTTC. Translating gives CASSSGTSGGDQETQYF.

The chain recombines TRBV19 with TRBJ1-5; D not certain. Trimming removed 8 bases from V and 3 bases from J, with 14 bases in between. The germline CDR1 and CDR2 sequences are LNHDA and SQIVND (reference sequence). CDR3 size: 14 residues. Here the CDR3 DNA reads TGTGCCAGTCAATCAAACGGATTCAATCAGCCCCAGCATTTT. Its translation: CASQSNGFNQPQHF.

This chain joins TRBV14 and TRBJ1-1; no reliable D call. CDR1 is SGHDN and CDR2 is FVKESK in the germline V gene. The CDR3 covers 13 residues. Between the trimmed V and J ends, which lost 6 bases and 2 bases, there was a span of 10 bases. CDR3 residues: CASRQTLNTEAFF. The DNA for the CDR3 is TGTGCCAGCAGACAGACCCTAAACACTGAAGCTTTCTTT. The full variable domain, in which reference TRBV14 and TRBJ1-1 provide the parts outside the CDR3, is EAGVTQFPSHSVIEKGQTVTLRCDPISGHDNLYWYRRVMGKEIKFLLHFVKESKQDESGMPNNRFLAERTGGTYSTLKVQPAELEDSGVYFCASRQTLNTEAFFGQGTRLTVV.

This clone was recorded a few times. The V call is TRBV6-5, the J call TRBJ2-7, with TRBD1 identical over 7 bases. The CDR3 extends over 13 amino acids. V gave up 5 bases and J gave up 6 bases; unmatched junction bases: 7. Germline CDR1 and CDR2: MNHEY and SVGAGI. The CDR3 reads CASSPDRIREQYF. As DNA, the CDR3 is TGTGCCAGCAGTCCGGACAGGATTCGCGAGCAGTACTTC.

The chain joins TRBV6-5 to TRBJ1-2; D is undetermined. Germline assignment: CDR1 MNHEY and CDR2 SVGAGI. The CDR3 runs to 15 residues. The germline V and J ends were trimmed by 2 bases and 4 bases, with 14 bases remaining between them. In DNA form, the CDR3 reads TGTGCCAGCAGTTACCTGCGGGAGGTACCCTATGGCTACACCTTC. This sequence encodes CASSYLREVPYGYTF.

In nucleotides, the CDR3 is TGTGCCAGCAGCCCCCTCGGGCTAGCCAAAAACATTCAGTACTTC. Protein product: CASSPLGLAKNIQYF. This chain joins TRBV11-1 and TRBJ2-4; D is unresolved. Germline-derived CDR1 and CDR2 are SGHAT and FQDESV (reference sequence). The CDR3 is 15 amino acids. Trimming removed 5 bases from V and 0 bases from J, with 11 bases in between.

This clone was seen a single time. J is TRBJ2-2 and V is TRBV5-1; a weak D match, TRBD2 (5 bases). In germline, CDR1 is SGHRS, CDR2 YFSETQ. Trimming removed 0 bases from V and 2 bases from J, with 11 bases in between. This CDR3 is built from 16 residues. The CDR3 DNA follows: TGCGCCAGCAGCTTGGTGTCGGGGAGAAACACCGGGGAGCTGTTTTTT. Translation gives CASSLVSGRNTGELFF.

This clone was counted only a few times. J is TRBJ1-6 and V is TRBV19; TRBD1 is a possible D gene (5 bases). The CDR3 sequence is 14 residues long. Trimming cost V 4 bases and J 5 bases, with 9 bases left between them. Germline-derived CDR1 and CDR2 are LNHDA and SQIVND (reference sequence). The CDR3 DNA reads as TGTGCCAGTAGTACGGACACTAATAATTCACCCCTCCACTTT. Amino acids: CASSTDTNNSPLHF.

This clone was counted once. The chain employs TRBV5-8 and TRBJ1-6; the D is unclear. From germline, CDR1 is SGHTS and CDR2 YDEGEE. CDR3 length: 13 residues. The germline V and J ends were trimmed by 0 bases and 6 bases, with 4 bases remaining between them. CDR3 region: CASSLGPNSPLHF. CDR3 in DNA: TGTGCCAGCAGCTTGGGTCCTAATTCACCCCTCCACTTT.

This sequence joins TRBV3-1 (or the pseudogene TRBV3-2) and TRBJ2-7, with TRBD1 identical over 7 bases. Germline V gene data show CDR1 as LGHDT and CDR2 as YNNKEL (reference sequence). With 5 bases clipped from V and 5 bases from J, the junction kept 12 bases outside the gene matches. This CDR3 spans 15 amino acids. DNA of the CDR3: TGTGCCAGCAGCTTGGGTATTACAGGGGTGGACGAGCAGTACTTC. This codes for CASSLGITGVDEQYF.

This clone was counted a single time. This chain joins TRBV5-6 and TRBJ1-5, with D unresolved. Germline loops: CDR1 SGHDT, CDR2 YYEEEE. V lost 2 bases and J 3 bases, leaving 12 bases between the germline ends. CDR3 size: 15 residues. The chain's CDR3 is CASSFSGRFNQPQHF. The CDR3 DNA is TGTGCCAGCAGCTTCAGCGGACGGTTCAATCAGCCCCAGCATTTT.

This chain joins TRBV27 and TRBJ1-2, with D possibly matching TRBD1 (6 bases). Trimming left V 2 bases short and J 2 bases short, with 6 bases between. Germline CDR1 is MNHEY and CDR2 is SMNVEV (reference sequence). The CDR3 contains 13 residues. CDR3 bases: TGTGCCAGCAGTTTACAGGGGAACTATGGCTACACCTTC. Translated, it gives CASSLQGNYGYTF.

V gene TRBV10-2 combines with J gene TRBJ2-4, with TRBD2 matching over 10 bases. Looked up from germline, CDR1 is WSHSY and CDR2 is SAAADI. This CDR3 has 18 amino acids. With V trimmed by 2 bases and J by 0 bases, 7 bases remained unmatched. DNA for the CDR3: TGCGCCAGCAGTGAGCCCTTACTAGCGGGGCTAGCCAAAAACATTCAGTACTTC. It yields the protein CASSEPLLAGLAKNIQYF.

V usage is TRBV15 and J usage is TRBJ1-1; unclear D gene. Germline lookup yields CDR1 LNHNV and CDR2 YYDKDF (reference sequence). CDR3 length equals 15 residues. V lost 0 bases and J 1 base, leaving 9 bases between the germline ends. The CDR3 loop reads CATSRDGWENTEAFF. The CDR3 DNA is TGTGCCACCAGCAGAGATGGTTGGGAGAACACTGAAGCTTTCTTT.

The J gene is TRBJ2-3, the V gene TRBV7-8, with a weak D call TRBD2 (5 bases). Deletions cut 3 bases from V and 0 bases from J, with 13 bases between. CDR1 is SGHVS and CDR2 is FQNEAQ in the germline V gene. CDR3 length: 16 amino acids. CDR3 protein: CASSFPRATSTDTQYF. The CDR3 region has the DNA TGTGCCAGCAGCTTTCCGCGGGCCACTAGCACAGATACGCAGTATTTT.

This clone has just one count. The chain links TRBV15 to TRBJ2-5; D is unclear. The V end lost 5 bases, the J end lost 5 bases, and 9 bases lay between the germline ends. Germline CDR1 reads LNHNV; CDR2 reads YYDKDF (reference sequence). CDR3 length equals 12 residues. CDR3: CATSELDETQYF. CDR3 DNA: TGTGCCACCAGCGAGCTGGATGAGACCCAGTACTTC.

This clone has a handful of counts. The chain links TRBV6-4 to TRBJ1-1; possible D gene TRBD1, 6 bases. V lost 2 bases and J lost 1, with 8 bases in between. Germline V gives CDR1 MRHNA, CDR2 SNTAGT. The CDR3 spans 14 residues. DNA of the CDR3: TGTGCCAGCAGTGACACGGACAGGAACACTGAAGCTTTCTTT. Residues: CASSDTDRNTEAFF.

The rearrangement uses TRBV18 and TRBJ2-7; unclear D gene. The CDR3 totals 12 residues. Trimming left V 2 bases short and J 3 bases short, with 5 bases between. Germline V CDR1 and CDR2: KGHSH, LQKENI. The CDR3: CASSPGDYEQYF. The CDR3, as DNA: TGTGCCAGCTCACCAGGGGACTACGAGCAGTACTTC.

J is TRBJ1-1 and V is TRBV6-2 or TRBV6-3, with TRBD1 identical over 7 bases. From germline, CDR1 is MNHEY and CDR2 SVGEGT. V gave up 6 bases and J gave up 4 bases; unmatched junction bases: 8. The CDR3 sequence is 14 residues long. The CDR3 sequence: CASRPDRARTEAFF. The CDR3 region has the DNA TGTGCCAGCAGACCTGACAGGGCGCGCACTGAAGCTTTCTTT.